The subject of this entry is one T cell receptor beta chain. Its specificity is not known. The data derive from a study of T cell responses to AZD1222 COVID-19 vaccine. Overall study findings and caveats: Among AZD1222 vaccinees, only six were seropositive at baseline. Spike regions recognized by vaccine-associated CD4 TCRs spanned the protein, led by 160-218 and 743-854.

The method was immunoSEQ multiplex PCR; TCRdb's version includes in-frame clones alone and lacks a portion of them. The repertoire holds 150,000 to 200,000 clones, with almost 95% as singletons. Germline V gene sequence: CDR1 MNHEY, CDR2 SMNVEV (reference sequence). V lost 5 bases and J lost 6, with 13 bases in between. The CDR3 extends over 13 amino acids. The material sequenced was peripheral blood, taken on day 0 of AZD1222 vaccination. The gene calls are TRBV27 and TRBJ1-1; possibly TRBD1 for D (6 bases). This clonotype originated in an adult in good health. This CDR3 is CASSLSGVPEAFF. Written as DNA, the CDR3 is TGTGCCAGCAGTCTCTCAGGGGTCCCTGAAGCTTTCTTT.